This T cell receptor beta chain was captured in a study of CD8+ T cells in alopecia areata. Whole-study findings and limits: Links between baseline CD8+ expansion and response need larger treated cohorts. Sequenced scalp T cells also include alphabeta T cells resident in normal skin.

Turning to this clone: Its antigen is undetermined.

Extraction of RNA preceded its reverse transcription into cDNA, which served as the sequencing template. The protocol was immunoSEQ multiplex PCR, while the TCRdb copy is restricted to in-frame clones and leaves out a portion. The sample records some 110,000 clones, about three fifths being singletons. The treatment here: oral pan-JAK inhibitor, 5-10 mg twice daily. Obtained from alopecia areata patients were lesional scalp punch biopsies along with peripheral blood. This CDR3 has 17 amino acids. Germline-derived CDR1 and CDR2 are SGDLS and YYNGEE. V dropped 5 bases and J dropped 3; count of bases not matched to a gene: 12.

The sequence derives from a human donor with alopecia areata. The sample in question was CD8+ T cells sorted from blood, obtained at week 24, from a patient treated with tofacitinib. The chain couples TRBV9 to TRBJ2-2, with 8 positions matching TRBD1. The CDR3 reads CASSLNHGTGDTGELFF. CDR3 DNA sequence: TGTGCCAGCAGTTTAAATCACGGGACAGGCGACACCGGGGAGCTGTTTTTT.